These 6 T cell receptor beta chains were sequenced from one sample in a study of cytomegalovirus exposure and HLA in healthy donors. It was with 60 Vbeta and 13 Jbeta primers that the PCR ran. Generated by immunoSEQ multiplex PCR, the TCRdb table keeps only in-frame clones and is missing some. The sample holds some 200,000 clones, about 81% seen once. Material for sequencing was PBMCs. Receptors were obtained from a woman under 30 in good health and CMV-seronegative.

This chain joins TRBV20-1 and TRBJ2-3, with TRBD1 as a possible D gene (5 bases). The CDR3 spans 11 residues. Germline V lookup: CDR1 DFQATT, CDR2 SNEGSKA (reference sequence). Trimming pared 0 bases from V and 15 bases from J, leaving 13 bases between. The CDR3 here is CSARDGQGQYF. CDR3 DNA: TGCAGTGCTAGAGATGGGCAGGGTCAATATTTT.

V gene TRBV13 combines with J gene TRBJ2-7; TRBD2 agrees at 12 bases. The germline V gene has CDR1 PRHDT and CDR2 FYEKMQ (reference sequence). This CDR3 is built from 15 residues. After removal of 4 bases from V and 3 bases from J, the junction contained 4 bases not matched to a gene. CDR3 residues: CASSWGTSGRYEQYF. The CDR3 DNA follows: TGTGCCAGCAGCTGGGGGACTAGCGGGCGCTACGAGCAGTACTTC.

Written as DNA, the CDR3 is TGTGCCAGCAGCCCTTTTGCGGGAGGGCCCAATGAGCAGTTCTTC. It yields the protein CASSPFAGGPNEQFF. This chain uses TRBV9 with TRBJ2-1; 9 nucleotides line up with TRBD2. V lost 4 bases to trimming and J lost 6 bases; unmatched junction nucleotides: 8. Germline V gene lookup returns CDR1 SGDLS and CDR2 YYNGEE. The CDR3 runs 15 residues.

This chain uses TRBV7-6 with TRBJ1-1, with D maybe TRBD1 (5 bases). The V end lost 5 bases, the J end lost 2 bases, and 12 bases lay between the germline ends. The V gene's germline CDR1 is SGHVS and CDR2 FNYEAQ. This CDR3 region has 14 residues. The chain's CDR3 is CASSHLTENTEAFF. DNA of the CDR3: TGTGCCAGCAGCCACCTGACAGAAAACACTGAAGCTTTCTTT. The full variable domain, rest sourced from reference TRBV7-6 and TRBJ1-1, is GAGVSQSPRYKVTKRGQDVALRCDPISGHVSLYWYRQALGQGPEFLTYFNYEAQQDKSGLPNDRFSAERPEGSISTLTIQRTEQRDSAMYRCASSHLTENTEAFFGQGTRLTVV.

The chain joins TRBV18 to TRBJ1-1, with D uncertain. Between the trimmed V and J ends, which lost 2 bases and 2 bases, there was a span of 9 bases. The CDR3 is 14 amino acids. Germline values: CDR1 KGHSH, CDR2 LQKENI. The CDR3 DNA is TGTGCCAGCTCACCATTGGAGAGAAACACTGAAGCTTTCTTT. It specifies CASSPLERNTEAFF.

This clone was seen a few times. The chain is built from TRBV9 and TRBJ1-1; D ambiguous. The CDR3 runs to 14 residues. Deletions cut 0 bases from V and 0 bases from J, with 6 bases between. Germline V gives CDR1 SGDLS, CDR2 YYNGEE. The CDR3 spells CASSVVRVNTEAFF. CDR3 sequence (DNA): TGTGCCAGCAGCGTAGTACGGGTGAACACTGAAGCTTTCTTT.